The 5 T cell receptor beta chains presented below share a single source sample, sequenced in a study of T cell repertoires in cytomegalovirus infection. TCRdb independently ran MiXCR on the reads; one entry per CDR3 protein. Here the sample spans 600,000 to 700,000 distinct CDR3 sequences, around 31% being singletons. Their antigens are not known. Sequencing used cultured PBMCs, obtained from culture after CMV antigen stimulation. Source of these receptors: a human donor in good health (CMV status not recorded). Some clones in this sample may be carry-over from other donors' samples.

This clonotype came up a few times. The chain recombines TRBV14 with TRBJ2-1; maybe TRBD1 (5 bases). There are 14 residues in the CDR3. Germline CDR1 and CDR2: SGHDN and FVKESK. Between the trimmed V and J ends, which lost 2 bases and 6 bases, there was a span of 11 bases. The CDR3 nucleotides are TGTGCCAGCAGCCAATTAGTAAGGGGCAATGAGCAGTTCTTC. Its protein product is CASSQLVRGNEQFF.

The gene calls are TRBV10-3 and TRBJ2-7; unclear D gene. In germline, CDR1 is ENHRY, CDR2 SYGVKD. This CDR3 spans 12 amino acids. V was clipped by 7 bases and J by 0 bases, with 7 bases between them. Here the CDR3 reads CAIMASSYEQYF. The CDR3, as DNA: TGTGCCATCATGGCCAGCTCCTACGAGCAGTACTTC.

This clonotype has more than one count but fewer than ten. The chain uses TRBV10-3 and TRBJ2-1; perhaps TRBD1 as D (6 bases). The CDR3 runs to 17 residues. With 4 bases removed from V and 3 bases from J, the gap between germline ends came to 19 bases. Germline-derived CDR1 and CDR2 are ENHRY and SYGVKD. CDR3 in DNA: TGTGCCATCAGTGGCGGAGCCGGGACACCTGACTACAATGAGCAGTTCTTC. This sequence encodes CAISGGAGTPDYNEQFF.

This clonotype came up many times. The chain joins TRBV11-2 to TRBJ2-7, with 9 nucleotides matching TRBD2. The germline V gene has CDR1 SGHAT and CDR2 FQNNGV. Losses at the gene ends were 5 bases for V and 3 bases for J; bases not matched to a gene: 5. The CDR3 spans 14 residues. CDR3 region: CASSRGLAIYEQYF. The DNA of the CDR3 is TGTGCCAGCAGCCGGGGACTAGCCATCTACGAGCAGTACTTC.

The rearrangement uses TRBV7-6 and TRBJ1-1; tentatively, D is TRBD1 (5 bases). Germline lookup yields CDR1 SGHVS and CDR2 FNYEAQ. Trimming took 5 bases from V and 0 from J, leaving 19 bases between them. The CDR3 has 17 residues. CDR3 sequence: CASSPSGPGSMNTEAFF. CDR3 coding DNA: TGTGCCAGCAGCCCAAGTGGGCCAGGGTCAATGAACACTGAAGCTTTCTTT. The full variable domain, its missing parts supplied by reference TRBV7-6 and TRBJ1-1, is GAGVSQSPRYKVTKRGQDVALRCDPISGHVSLYWYRQALGQGPEFLTYFNYEAQQDKSGLPNDRFSAERPEGSISTLTIQRTEQRDSAMYRCASSPSGPGSMNTEAFFGQGTRLTVV.